One sample yielded the 25 T cell receptor beta chains listed below, sequenced in a study of cytotoxic CD8 clonotypes in ibrutinib-treated CLL. The method was immunoSEQ multiplex PCR; TCRdb's version includes in-frame clones alone and lacks a portion of them. The data show approximately 300,000 clones, roughly 85% seen once. This specimen was PBMCs, taken before ibrutinib treatment. The receptor source for this set is a human donor with chronic lymphocytic leukemia.

The chain recombines TRBV9 with TRBJ2-1; TRBD1 aligns across 7 bases. V was pared by 3 bases and J by 6 bases, with 12 bases of the junction left unmatched. The germline gives CDR1 SGDLS, CDR2 YYNGEE. This CDR3 has 16 residues. The CDR3 nucleotides read TGTGCCAGCAGCGCCACCGGGACAGAGAGCCCCAATGAGCAGTTCTTC. It encodes CASSATGTESPNEQFF.

This clone was observed a few times. The chain couples TRBV19 to TRBJ1-5, with 7 bases lining up with TRBD1. The CDR3 runs to 12 residues. With V trimmed by 7 bases and J by 7 bases, 4 bases remained unmatched. Germline values: CDR1 LNHDA, CDR2 SQIVND (reference sequence). The chain's CDR3 is CASKTGQQPQHF. The DNA of the CDR3 is TGTGCCAGTAAGACAGGGCAACAGCCCCAGCATTTT.

This clone occurred a few times. J is TRBJ1-2 and V is TRBV28; D remains unclear. The germline CDR1 and CDR2 sequences are MDHEN and SYDVKM. The CDR3 runs 13 residues. Trimming left V 7 bases short and J 7 bases short, with 16 bases between. CDR3 residues: CASMGGFVGGYTF. CDR3 in DNA: TGTGCCAGCATGGGTGGCTTCGTTGGTGGCTACACCTTC.

The chain has TRBV4-2 and TRBJ1-1, with a possible D match to TRBD1 (6 bases). V was cut by 0 bases and J by 0 bases, with 8 bases left in between. Germline loops: CDR1 LGHNA, CDR2 YNFKEQ. The CDR3 loop spans 15 amino acids. This CDR3 is CASSQEQGMNTEAFF. The CDR3 DNA reads TGTGCCAGCAGCCAAGAACAGGGTATGAACACTGAAGCTTTCTTT.

The J gene is TRBJ1-1, the V gene TRBV5-6; 10 bases are shared with TRBD1. The V and J ends lost 4 bases and 5 bases, in that order; junction bases with no gene match: 8. The germline gives CDR1 SGHDT, CDR2 YYEEEE. The CDR3 runs 15 residues. CDR3 sequence: CASSDTGTGETEAFF. For the CDR3, the DNA is TGTGCCAGCAGCGACACCGGGACAGGGGAAACTGAAGCTTTCTTT.

This clone was counted a single time. The chain recombines TRBV18 with TRBJ2-5, with 7 bases that match TRBD1. This CDR3 comprises 15 residues. Unmatched junction bases numbered 6, after V lost 0 bases and J lost 5 bases. CDR1 is KGHSH, CDR2 LQKENI, per germline. CDR3 DNA sequence: TGTGCCAGCTCACCACCCGGGACAGCTCGCGAGACCCAGTACTTC. It yields the protein CASSPPGTARETQYF. Complete variable domain (other parts from reference TRBV18 and TRBJ2-5): NAGVMQNPRHLVRRRGQEARLRCSPMKGHSHVYWYRQLPEEGLKFMVYLQKENIIDESGMPKERFSAEFPKEGPSILRIQQVVRGDSAAYFCASSPPGTARETQYFGPGTRLLVL.

The V and J genes are TRBV5-4 and TRBJ1-2, with D perhaps TRBD1 (5 bases). V lost 3 bases to trimming and J lost 7 bases, with 16 bases between them. The germline gives CDR1 SGHNT, CDR2 YYREEE (reference sequence). The CDR3 is 14 residues long. The CDR3 DNA reads TGTGCCAGCAGCTCGGTTGCGACGGGGGGTGGCTACACCTTC. Translating gives CASSSVATGGGYTF.

V gene TRBV7-9 combines with J gene TRBJ1-1, with D possibly TRBD1 on 5 matching bases. The CDR3 runs to 12 residues. Per the germline V gene, CDR1 is SEHNR and CDR2 is FQNEAQ (reference sequence). Trimming stripped 4 bases from V and 7 bases from J, with 10 bases between. CDR3 bases: TGTGCCAGCAGCTCAACAGGATTTGAAGCTTTCTTT. Amino acids: CASSSTGFEAFF. The whole variable domain, filled in from reference TRBV7-9 and TRBJ1-1, reads DTGVSQNPRHKITKRGQNVTFRCDPISEHNRLYWYRQTLGQGPEFLTYFQNEAQLEKSRLLSDRFSAERPKGSFSTLEIQRTEQGDSAMYLCASSSTGFEAFFGQGTRLTVV.

Here the CDR3 DNA reads TGCAGCGTTTTCTGGCAGAACACTGAAGCTTTCTTT. As protein: CSVFWQNTEAFF. V and J are TRBV29-1 and TRBJ1-1; D call uncertain. The CDR3 has 12 amino acids. The V gene lost 5 bases and the J gene lost 1 base, with 8 bases spanning the gap. Per the germline V gene, CDR1 is SQVTM and CDR2 is ANQGSEA.

CDR3 nucleotide sequence: TGTGCCAGCAGTCCCGGGACGTTAAGCACAGATACGCAGTATTTT. Protein: CASSPGTLSTDTQYF. The chain joins TRBV11-3 to TRBJ2-3; the D call may be TRBD1 or TRBD2 (5 bases each). Germline CDR1 SGHNT, CDR2 YENEEA. V gave up 6 bases and J gave up 0 bases, with 13 bases separating them. The CDR3 is 15 amino acids.

This clone was seen a few times. The gene calls are TRBV5-6 and TRBJ2-3, with D possibly TRBD1 on 6 matching bases. Germline V gives CDR1 SGHDT, CDR2 YYEEEE. This CDR3 contains 14 residues. V was cut by 4 bases and J by 6 bases, with 15 bases left in between. CDR3 sequence reads: CASSPGQGHDTQYF. The CDR3 DNA is TGTGCCAGCAGCCCGGGACAAGGACACGATACGCAGTATTTT.

Only a few counts were recorded for this clone. The chain combines TRBV15 with TRBJ1-2, with 10 bases matching TRBD1. The length of the CDR3 is 16 residues. V gave up 4 bases and J gave up 8 bases; unmatched junction bases: 13. The germline V gene has CDR1 LNHNV and CDR2 YYDKDF (reference sequence). In nucleotides, the CDR3 is TGTGCCACCAGCATAATTTTGACAGGGGGCGCGGAAGGCTACACCTTC. Protein: CATSIILTGGAEGYTF.

The V gene is TRBV6-5, the J gene TRBJ2-4, with D unclear. CDR3 length: 15 residues. Germline CDR1 reads MNHEY; CDR2 reads SVGAGI. The V end was cut by 4 bases, the J end by 0 bases, with 10 bases between. CDR3 in DNA: TGTGCCAGCAGTTCCCCAGTGGGAGCCAAAAACATTCAGTACTTC. Its protein product is CASSSPVGAKNIQYF.

The chain couples TRBV7-9 to TRBJ2-7; 7 bases are shared with TRBD1. The V and J ends lost 5 bases and 7 bases, in that order; junction bases with no gene match: 11. The CDR3 loop spans 14 amino acids. CDR1 SEHNR and CDR2 FQNEAQ come from the germline V gene (reference sequence). CDR3 sequence reads: CASSPRTGRGEQYF. As DNA, the CDR3 is TGTGCCAGCAGCCCCCGGACAGGTAGGGGGGAGCAGTACTTC.

The CDR3 DNA reads TGCAGCGAAGAACAGCAGAACCAAGAGACCCAGTACTTC. This sequence encodes CSEEQQNQETQYF. The rearrangement links TRBV29-1 to TRBJ2-5; D not resolved. CDR1 SQVTM and CDR2 ANQGSEA come from the germline V gene. The CDR3 has 13 residues. Trimming pared 7 bases from V and 0 bases from J, leaving 12 bases between.

The chain has TRBV11-2 and TRBJ2-7, with 10 bases lining up with TRBD2. This CDR3 is built from 16 residues. The germline gives CDR1 SGHAT, CDR2 FQNNGV. The V gene end was trimmed by 0 bases and the J gene end by 4 bases; junction bases not matched to a gene: 6. The CDR3 loop is CASSLDLAGVFYEQYF. The CDR3 DNA sequence: TGTGCCAGCAGCTTAGATCTAGCGGGAGTATTTTACGAGCAGTACTTC.

The chain carries TRBV6-1 and TRBJ2-7, with D perhaps being TRBD1 or TRBD2 (5 bases each). Deletions cut 6 bases from V and 5 bases from J, with 17 bases between. The length of the CDR3 is 14 residues. Germline lookup yields CDR1 MNHNS and CDR2 SASEGT. The CDR3 region has the DNA TGTGCCAGCAGAGGGTTTTGGGGGATGAACGAGCAGTACTTC. It codes for CASRGFWGMNEQYF.

This chain links TRBV7-6 with TRBJ2-1, with TRBD2 matching 10 bases. This CDR3 is 15 amino acids long. Germline V gives CDR1 SGHVS, CDR2 FNYEAQ. The V and J ends lost 1 base and 5 bases, in that order; junction bases with no gene match: 2. DNA for the CDR3: TGTGCCAGCAGCTTAGGGACTAGCGGTAACAATGAGCAGTTCTTC. Amino acids: CASSLGTSGNNEQFF.

This clone is a singleton in its sample. The rearrangement uses TRBV28 and TRBJ1-5; D call uncertain. Germline V gives CDR1 MDHEN, CDR2 SYDVKM. Deletions cut 3 bases from V and 0 bases from J, with 6 bases between. CDR3 length: 14 residues. The CDR3 region is CASSLESSNQPQHF. The CDR3 nucleotides are TGTGCCAGCAGTTTGGAAAGTAGCAATCAGCCCCAGCATTTT.

This clone was observed once. This sequence joins TRBV28 and TRBJ1-2, with D possibly matching TRBD1 (5 bases). CDR3 length: 14 residues. Germline values: CDR1 MDHEN, CDR2 SYDVKM. V lost 10 bases, J lost 6 bases, and 21 bases lay in between. CDR3 sequence: CATLLDRSSNGYTF. The CDR3 nucleotides read TGTGCCACATTACTAGACAGATCAAGTAATGGCTACACCTTC.

This clone was seen a handful of times. The chain couples TRBV7-9 to TRBJ2-7, with D possibly being TRBD1 or TRBD2 (5 bases each). This CDR3 has 15 amino acids. CDR1 SEHNR and CDR2 FQNEAQ come from the germline V gene (reference sequence). V lost 5 bases, J lost 1 base, and 15 bases lay in between. In nucleotides, the CDR3 is TGTGCCAGCAGCCTAAGACCGGGACGGTCCTACGAGCAGTACTTC. Translated: CASSLRPGRSYEQYF.

V and J are TRBV11-2 and TRBJ2-7, with 7 bases fitting TRBD2. Germline CDR1 is SGHAT and CDR2 is FQNNGV. The J segment lost 4 bases and the V segment lost 9 bases, leaving 6 bases of the junction unmatched. The CDR3 extends over 12 amino acids. The CDR3 DNA follows: TGTGCCAGTAGGGCTAGCGGTTACGAGCAGTACTTC. Translation: CASRASGYEQYF.

This clone has only a few counts. The rearrangement links TRBV5-1 to TRBJ2-7, with D possibly being TRBD2 (5 bases). Trimming left V 0 bases short and J 6 bases short, with 13 bases between. This CDR3 is built from 14 residues. The germline CDR1 and CDR2 sequences are SGHRS and YFSETQ. CDR3 bases: TGCGCCAGCAGCTTGGCCTCGGGATCCGGCGAGCAGTACTTC. Residues: CASSLASGSGEQYF. The full variable domain, in which reference TRBV5-1 and TRBJ2-7 provide the parts outside the CDR3, is KAGVTQTPRYLIKTRGQQVTLSCSPISGHRSVSWYQQTPGQGLQFLFEYFSETQRNKGNFPGRFSGRQFSNSRSEMNVSTLELGDSALYLCASSLASGSGEQYFGPGTRLTVT.

The rearrangement uses TRBV15 and TRBJ1-5, with D tentatively TRBD1 (6 bases). Germline CDR1 LNHNV, CDR2 YYDKDF (reference sequence). The V and J ends lost 3 bases and 3 bases respectively, with 9 bases between them. The CDR3 loop spans 14 amino acids. This chain's CDR3 is CATSSTGLNQPQHF. CDR3 in DNA: TGTGCCACCAGCAGCACAGGGCTCAATCAGCCCCAGCATTTT.

This chain connects TRBV5-6 to TRBJ2-5; D remains ambiguous. Germline V gives CDR1 SGHDT, CDR2 YYEEEE. Trimming removed 2 bases at V and 1 base at J, with 9 bases between. CDR3 length: 14 residues. The CDR3 coding sequence is TGTGCCAGCAGCTTACGACTGAGCCAAGAGACCCAGTACTTC. As protein: CASSLRLSQETQYF.